This T cell receptor beta chain was identified during a study of control samples from healthy donors and cancer patients. Generated by immunoSEQ multiplex PCR, the TCRdb table keeps only in-frame clones and is missing some. Among around 120,000 clones listed, approximately 89% were seen once. The germline V gene encodes CDR1 LNHDA and CDR2 SQIVND (reference sequence). The CDR3 is 16 amino acids. Trimming took off 3 bases at V and 1 base at J, with 13 bases between the two ends. This receptor was identified in a woman aged 18-29 years in good health. The genes are TRBV19 and TRBJ2-4, with TRBD2 as a possible D gene (5 bases). The sequenced sample was blood. CDR3 residues: CASSILAGPAKNIQYF. In DNA, the CDR3 is TGTGCCAGTAGTATTCTAGCAGGACCTGCCAAAAACATTCAGTACTTC.